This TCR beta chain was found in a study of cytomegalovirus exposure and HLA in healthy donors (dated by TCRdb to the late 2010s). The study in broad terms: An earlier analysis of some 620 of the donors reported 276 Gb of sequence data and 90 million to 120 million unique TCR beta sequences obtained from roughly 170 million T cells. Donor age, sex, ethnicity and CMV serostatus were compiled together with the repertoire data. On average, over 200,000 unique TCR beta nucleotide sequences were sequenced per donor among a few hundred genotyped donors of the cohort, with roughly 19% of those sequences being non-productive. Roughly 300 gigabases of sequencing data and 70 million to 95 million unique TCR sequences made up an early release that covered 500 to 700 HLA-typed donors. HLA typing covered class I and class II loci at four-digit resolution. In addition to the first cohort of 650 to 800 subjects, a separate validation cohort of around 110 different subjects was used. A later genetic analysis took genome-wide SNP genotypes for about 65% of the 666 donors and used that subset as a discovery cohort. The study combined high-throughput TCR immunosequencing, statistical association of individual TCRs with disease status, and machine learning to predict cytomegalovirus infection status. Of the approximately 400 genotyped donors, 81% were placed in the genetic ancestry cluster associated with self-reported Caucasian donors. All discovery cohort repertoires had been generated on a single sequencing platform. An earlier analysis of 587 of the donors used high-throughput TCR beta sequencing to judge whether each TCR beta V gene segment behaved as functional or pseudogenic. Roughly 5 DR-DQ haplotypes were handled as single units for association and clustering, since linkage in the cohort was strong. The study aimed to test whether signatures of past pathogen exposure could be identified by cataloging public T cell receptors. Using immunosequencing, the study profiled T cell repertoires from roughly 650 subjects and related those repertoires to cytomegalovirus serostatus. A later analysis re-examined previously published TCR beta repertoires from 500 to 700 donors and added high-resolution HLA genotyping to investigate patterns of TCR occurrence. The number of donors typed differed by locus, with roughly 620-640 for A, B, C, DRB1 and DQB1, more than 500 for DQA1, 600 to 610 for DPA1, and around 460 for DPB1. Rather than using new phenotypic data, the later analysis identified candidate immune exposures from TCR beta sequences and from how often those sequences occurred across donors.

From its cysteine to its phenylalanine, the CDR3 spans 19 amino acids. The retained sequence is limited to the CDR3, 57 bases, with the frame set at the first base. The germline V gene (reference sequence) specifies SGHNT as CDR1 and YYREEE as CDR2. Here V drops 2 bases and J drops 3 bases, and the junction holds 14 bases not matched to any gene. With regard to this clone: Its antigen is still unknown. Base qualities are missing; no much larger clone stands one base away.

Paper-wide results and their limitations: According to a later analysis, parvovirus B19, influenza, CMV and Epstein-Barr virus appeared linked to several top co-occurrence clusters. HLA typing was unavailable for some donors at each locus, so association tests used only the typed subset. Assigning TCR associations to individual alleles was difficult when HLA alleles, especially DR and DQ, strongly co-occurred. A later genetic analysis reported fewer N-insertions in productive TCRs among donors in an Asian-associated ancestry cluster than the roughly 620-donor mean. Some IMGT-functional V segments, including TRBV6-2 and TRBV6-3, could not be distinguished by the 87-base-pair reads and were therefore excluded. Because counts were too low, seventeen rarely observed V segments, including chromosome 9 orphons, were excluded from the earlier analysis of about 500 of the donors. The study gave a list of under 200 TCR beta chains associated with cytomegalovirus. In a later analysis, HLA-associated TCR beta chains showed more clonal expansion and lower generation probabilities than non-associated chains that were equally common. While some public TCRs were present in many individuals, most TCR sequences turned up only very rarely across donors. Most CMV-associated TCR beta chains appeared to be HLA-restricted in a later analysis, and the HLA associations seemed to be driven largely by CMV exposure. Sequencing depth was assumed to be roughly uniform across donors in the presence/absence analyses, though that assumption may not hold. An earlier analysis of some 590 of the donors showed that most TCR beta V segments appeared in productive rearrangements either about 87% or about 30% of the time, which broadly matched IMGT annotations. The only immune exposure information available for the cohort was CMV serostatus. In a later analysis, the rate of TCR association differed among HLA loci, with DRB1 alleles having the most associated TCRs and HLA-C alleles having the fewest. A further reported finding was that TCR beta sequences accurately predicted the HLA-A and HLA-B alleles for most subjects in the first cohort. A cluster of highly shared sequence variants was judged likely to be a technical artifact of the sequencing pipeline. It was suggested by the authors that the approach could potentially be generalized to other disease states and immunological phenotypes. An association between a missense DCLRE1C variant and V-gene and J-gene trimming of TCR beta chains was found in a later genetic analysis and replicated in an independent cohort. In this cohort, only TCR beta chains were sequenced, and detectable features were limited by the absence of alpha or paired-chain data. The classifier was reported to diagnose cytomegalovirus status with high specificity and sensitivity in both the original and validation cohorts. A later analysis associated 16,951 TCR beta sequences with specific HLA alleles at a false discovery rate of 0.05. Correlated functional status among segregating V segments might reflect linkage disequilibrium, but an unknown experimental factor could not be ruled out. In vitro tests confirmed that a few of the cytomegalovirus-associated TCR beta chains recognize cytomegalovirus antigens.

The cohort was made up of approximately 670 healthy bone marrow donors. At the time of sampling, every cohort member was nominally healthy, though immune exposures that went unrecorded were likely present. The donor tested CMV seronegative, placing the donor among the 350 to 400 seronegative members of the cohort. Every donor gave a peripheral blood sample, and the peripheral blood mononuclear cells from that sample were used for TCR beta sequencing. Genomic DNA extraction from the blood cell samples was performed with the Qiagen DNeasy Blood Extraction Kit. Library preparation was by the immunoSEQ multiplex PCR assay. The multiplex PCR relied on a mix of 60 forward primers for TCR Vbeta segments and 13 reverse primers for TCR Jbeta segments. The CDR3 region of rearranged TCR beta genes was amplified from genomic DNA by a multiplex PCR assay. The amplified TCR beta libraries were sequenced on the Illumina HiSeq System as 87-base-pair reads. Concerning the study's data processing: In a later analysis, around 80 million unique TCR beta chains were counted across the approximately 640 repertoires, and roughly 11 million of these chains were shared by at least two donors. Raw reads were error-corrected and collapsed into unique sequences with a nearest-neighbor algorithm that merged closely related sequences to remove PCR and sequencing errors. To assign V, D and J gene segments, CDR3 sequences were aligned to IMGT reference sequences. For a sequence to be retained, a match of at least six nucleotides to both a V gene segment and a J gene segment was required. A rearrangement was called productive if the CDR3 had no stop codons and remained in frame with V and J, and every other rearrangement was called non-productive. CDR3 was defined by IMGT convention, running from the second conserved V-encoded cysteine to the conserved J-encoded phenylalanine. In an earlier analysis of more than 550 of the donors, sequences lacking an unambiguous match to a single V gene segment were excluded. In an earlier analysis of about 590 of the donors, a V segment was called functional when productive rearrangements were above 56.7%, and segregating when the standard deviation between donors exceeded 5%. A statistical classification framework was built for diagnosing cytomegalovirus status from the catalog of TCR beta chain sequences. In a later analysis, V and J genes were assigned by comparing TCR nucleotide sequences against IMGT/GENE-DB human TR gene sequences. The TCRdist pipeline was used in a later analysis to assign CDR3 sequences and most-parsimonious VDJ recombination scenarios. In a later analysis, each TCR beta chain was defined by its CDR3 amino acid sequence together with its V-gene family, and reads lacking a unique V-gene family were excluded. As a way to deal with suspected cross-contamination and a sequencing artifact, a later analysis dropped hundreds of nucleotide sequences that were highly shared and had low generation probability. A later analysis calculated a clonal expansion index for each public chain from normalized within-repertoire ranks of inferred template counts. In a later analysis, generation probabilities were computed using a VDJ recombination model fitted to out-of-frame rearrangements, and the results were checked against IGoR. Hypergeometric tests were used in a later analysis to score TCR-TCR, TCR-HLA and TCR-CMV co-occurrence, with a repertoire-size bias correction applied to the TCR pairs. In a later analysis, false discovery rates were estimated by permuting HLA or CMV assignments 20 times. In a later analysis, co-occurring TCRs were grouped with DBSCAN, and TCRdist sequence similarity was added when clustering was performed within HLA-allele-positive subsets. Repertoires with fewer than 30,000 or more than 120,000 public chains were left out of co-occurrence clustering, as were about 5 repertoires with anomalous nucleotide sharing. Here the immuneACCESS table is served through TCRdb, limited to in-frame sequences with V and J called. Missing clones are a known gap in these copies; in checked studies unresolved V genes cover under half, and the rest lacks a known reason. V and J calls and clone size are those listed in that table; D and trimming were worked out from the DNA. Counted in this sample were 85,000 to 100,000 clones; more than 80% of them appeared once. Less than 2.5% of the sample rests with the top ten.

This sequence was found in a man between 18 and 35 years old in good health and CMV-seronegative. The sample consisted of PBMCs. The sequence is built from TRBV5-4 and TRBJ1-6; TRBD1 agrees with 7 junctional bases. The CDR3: CASSLNGLGRTGYNSPLHF. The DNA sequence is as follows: TGTGCCAGCAGCTTAAATGGGCTGGGAAGGACAGGCTATAATTCACCCCTCCACTTT.